This TCR beta chain emerged from a study of a mutant IDH1 vaccine in newly diagnosed glioma. Specified time point: week 5, during vaccination. Mutant IDH1 20-mer peptide, at 300 ug, made up each vaccine dose, with topical imiquimod. The V and J ends lost 4 bases and 0 bases, in that order; junction bases with no gene match: 5. CDR1 and CDR2 from the germline V gene are KGHSH and LQKENI. The CDR3 has 16 amino acids. This clone has a single count. What it binds is not known. Measured with immunoSEQ multiplex PCR; TCRdb has only the in-frame clones, and not every one. Among roughly 50,000 clones listed, more than 70% were seen once.

The sequenced sample was PBMCs, obtained from a glioma patient whose treatment included an IDH1 peptide vaccine. V usage is TRBV18 and J usage is TRBJ1-4; 7 bases line up with TRBD1. This clonotype was sampled from a woman in her thirties or forties with glioma. The CDR3 DNA follows: TGTGCCAGCTCACGAGGGACAGCTGCAACTAATGAAAAACTGTTTTTT. Its translation is CASSRGTAATNEKLFF.